Presented here are 22 T cell receptor beta chains from one specimen sequenced in a study of OX40 agonist ivuxolimab in advanced cancers. Generated by immunoSEQ multiplex PCR, the TCRdb table keeps only in-frame clones and is missing some. The repertoire has about 100,000 clones, around 89% of them found once; the top ten carry about 0.17%. The sample consisted of CD4+ or CD8+ T cells sorted from blood, taken in a trial of the OX40 agonist ivuxolimab. These receptors were taken from an adult with an advanced solid tumor such as melanoma, head and neck, liver or kidney cancer.

The chain joins TRBV6-5 to TRBJ2-2; D is possibly TRBD2 (5 bases). The germline V and J ends were trimmed by 0 bases and 5 bases, with 13 bases remaining between them. CDR3 size: 16 residues. Germline lookup yields CDR1 MNHEY and CDR2 SVGAGI. The CDR3 protein is CASSYSTTRRTGELFF. CDR3 sequence (DNA): TGTGCCAGCAGTTACTCGACCACTAGAAGGACCGGGGAGCTGTTTTTT.

The V and J genes are TRBV7-9 and TRBJ1-5; D gene uncertain. The CDR3 sequence is 14 residues long. With 6 bases removed from V and 4 bases from J, the gap between germline ends came to 13 bases. The V gene's germline CDR1 is SEHNR and CDR2 FQNEAQ (reference sequence). The CDR3 here is CASRQLTGNQPQHF. The CDR3 bases are TGTGCCAGCAGGCAACTGACGGGGAATCAGCCCCAGCATTTT.

CDR3 DNA sequence: TGCGCCAGCAGCCCACTAAACAGGGGGCTCCTCACAGATACGCAGTATTTT. Translation: CASSPLNRGLLTDTQYF. The rearrangement uses TRBV4-1 and TRBJ2-3, with TRBD1 identical over 9 bases. The CDR3 is made up of 17 amino acids. Germline V gives CDR1 MGHRA, CDR2 YSYEKL. Trimming cost V 4 bases and J 2 bases; bases outside gene matches: 10.

This clone turned up a few times. This sequence joins TRBV19 and TRBJ2-5; D might be TRBD2 (6 bases). V was shortened by 6 bases and J by 4 bases, with 12 bases between the two germline ends. The CDR3 totals 13 residues. CDR1 is LNHDA, CDR2 SQIVND, per germline (reference sequence). The CDR3 DNA reads TGTGCCAGTAGGAGGACCGGGGGAGAGACCCAGTACTTC. Protein product: CASRRTGGETQYF. Filled out from reference TRBV19 and TRBJ2-5, the complete variable domain reads DGGITQSPKYLFRKEGQNVTLSCEQNLNHDAMYWYRQDPGQGLRLIYYSQIVNDFQKGDIAEGYSVSREKKESFPLTVTSAQKNPTAFYLCASRRTGGETQYFGPGTRLLVL.

The chain joins TRBV5-4 to TRBJ2-2; D unresolved. The CDR3 sequence is 14 residues long. Trimming left V 7 bases short and J 1 base short, with 11 bases between. Germline lookup yields CDR1 SGHNT and CDR2 YYREEE (reference sequence). The CDR3 spells CASRIIGNTGELFF. As DNA, the CDR3 is TGTGCCAGCCGTATCATCGGGAACACCGGGGAGCTGTTTTTT. Full variable domain (outside the CDR3, taken from reference TRBV5-4 and TRBJ2-2): ETGVTQSPTHLIKTRGQQVTLRCSSQSGHNTVSWYQQALGQGPQFIFQYYREEENGRGNFPPRFSGLQFPNYSSELNVNALELDDSALYLCASRIIGNTGELFFGEGSRLTVL.

This chain uses TRBV6-1 with TRBJ2-1; TRBD2 agrees at 8 bases. Losses at the gene ends were 6 bases for V and 6 bases for J; bases not matched to a gene: 7. The CDR3 loop spans 14 amino acids. The germline V gene has CDR1 MNHNS and CDR2 SASEGT. The CDR3 nucleotides are TGTGCCAGCAGGAAGACTAGCGAGTTCAATGAGCAGTTCTTC. Encoded protein: CASRKTSEFNEQFF.

The rearrangement joins TRBV14 to TRBJ1-2; 7 nucleotides line up with TRBD1. V lost 5 bases and J lost 7; bases outside the gene matches: 10. The CDR3 runs to 14 residues. Germline CDR1 and CDR2: SGHDN and FVKESK. The CDR3 loop is CASSFTGVGGGYTF. CDR3 sequence (DNA): TGTGCCAGCAGCTTCACAGGGGTAGGAGGTGGCTACACCTTC.

This rearrangement joins TRBV19 to TRBJ1-5, with 8 bases matching TRBD1. In germline, CDR1 is LNHDA, CDR2 SQIVND (reference sequence). This CDR3 contains 16 residues. V gave up 6 bases and J gave up 6 bases; unmatched junction bases: 13. The CDR3 coding sequence is TGTGCCAGTAGAAATAGACAGGGGAGGGTGGTTCAGCCCCAGCATTTT. It specifies CASRNRQGRVVQPQHF.

The chain has TRBV27 and TRBJ1-4; D possibly corresponds to TRBD1 (6 bases). V was pared by 6 bases and J by 5 bases, with 16 bases between. This CDR3 contains 15 residues. Germline values: CDR1 MNHEY, CDR2 SMNVEV (reference sequence). Here the CDR3 reads CASRQAQGGNEKLFF. CDR3 nucleotides: TGTGCCAGCAGACAAGCACAGGGAGGGAATGAAAAACTGTTTTTT.

A remark on this clone: Other DNA sequences from this sample encode an identical CDR3 as well. The chain joins TRBV5-1 to TRBJ2-3; D uncertain. Germline CDR1 is SGHRS and CDR2 is YFSETQ. Trimming cost V 0 bases and J 5 bases, with 1 base left between them. This CDR3 spans 11 amino acids. The CDR3 DNA sequence: TGCGCCAGCAGCTTGGTAGATACGCAGTATTTT. Its protein product is CASSLVDTQYF. The full variable domain, rest sourced from reference TRBV5-1 and TRBJ2-3, is KAGVTQTPRYLIKTRGQQVTLSCSPISGHRSVSWYQQTPGQGLQFLFEYFSETQRNKGNFPGRFSGRQFSNSRSEMNVSTLELGDSALYLCASSLVDTQYFGPGTRLTVL.

This clone was seen a few times. J is TRBJ1-1 and V is TRBV5-1, with D unclear. Trimming took 5 bases from V and 1 from J, leaving 15 bases between them. CDR3 length: 15 amino acids. Per the germline V gene, CDR1 is SGHRS and CDR2 is YFSETQ. CDR3 sequence reads: CASRENLGANTEAFF. As DNA, the CDR3 is TGCGCCAGCAGAGAGAACTTGGGAGCGAACACTGAAGCTTTCTTT.

The chain couples TRBV28 to TRBJ1-2; TRBD1 might be the D (5 bases). The CDR3 totals 16 residues. The V gene lost 5 bases and the J gene lost 2 bases, with 18 bases spanning the gap. Germline lookup yields CDR1 MDHEN and CDR2 SYDVKM. The CDR3 sequence is CASSPPGRVRNYGYTF. CDR3 bases: TGTGCCAGCAGTCCGCCAGGCAGGGTCCGGAACTATGGCTACACCTTC.

The table lists this clone with a few counts. The rearrangement joins TRBV19 to TRBJ2-3; 12 bases line up with TRBD2. V lost 10 bases to trimming and J lost 4 bases; unmatched junction nucleotides: 3. This CDR3 contains 13 residues. Germline V CDR1 and CDR2: LNHDA, SQIVND (reference sequence). CDR3 region: CATTSGRSDTQYF. The CDR3 region has the DNA TGTGCCACAACTAGCGGGAGGTCAGATACGCAGTATTTT. The whole variable domain, remainder taken from reference TRBV19 and TRBJ2-3, is DGGITQSPKYLFRKEGQNVTLSCEQNLNHDAMYWYRQDPGQGLRLIYYSQIVNDFQKGDIAEGYSVSREKKESFPLTVTSAQKNPTAFYLCATTSGRSDTQYFGPGTRLTVL.

The chain uses TRBV10-3 and TRBJ2-3, with TRBD2 matching over 12 bases. Trimming took 6 bases from V and 5 from J; bases not matched to a gene: 12. Germline V lookup: CDR1 ENHRY, CDR2 SYGVKD. The CDR3 totals 17 residues. This chain's CDR3 is CAISPGLAGSSGDTQYF. DNA for the CDR3: TGTGCCATCAGCCCAGGACTAGCGGGAAGTTCTGGAGATACGCAGTATTTT.

This clone was seen a handful of times. The chain links TRBV14 to TRBJ2-1; TRBD1 matches at 9 bases. In germline, CDR1 is SGHDN, CDR2 FVKESK. Trimming removed 5 bases from V and 7 bases from J; junction bases left unmatched: 9. There are 15 residues in the CDR3. CDR3 DNA: TGTGCCAGCAGCAAAGGACAGGGGAGAACTAATGAGCAGTTCTTC. Amino acids: CASSKGQGRTNEQFF. Combining the CDR3 with reference TRBV14 and TRBJ2-1 gives the whole variable domain EAGVTQFPSHSVIEKGQTVTLRCDPISGHDNLYWYRRVMGKEIKFLLHFVKESKQDESGMPNNRFLAERTGGTYSTLKVQPAELEDSGVYFCASSKGQGRTNEQFFGPGTRLTVL.

The DNA for the CDR3 is TGTGCCAGTAGGAGGACAGGCTCTGGAAACACCATATATTTT. It specifies CASRRTGSGNTIYF. This chain connects TRBV19 to TRBJ1-3; 7 positions agree with TRBD1. The V segment lost 6 bases and the J segment 0 bases; nucleotides outside the gene matches: 2. The CDR3 length is 14 residues. The V gene's germline CDR1 is LNHDA and CDR2 SQIVND (reference sequence).

The chain joins TRBV30 to TRBJ2-3, with D maybe TRBD2 (5 bases). The CDR3 has 13 residues. V was clipped by 3 bases and J by 1 base, with 8 bases between them. The germline gives CDR1 GTSNPN, CDR2 SVGIG (reference sequence). As DNA, the CDR3 is TGTGCCTGGAGAGCGGCCCGCACAGATACGCAGTATTTT. Residues: CAWRAARTDTQYF.

The rearrangement links TRBV27 to TRBJ2-1; the match to TRBD2 covers 12 bases. J lost 6 bases, V lost 1 base, and 4 bases had no gene match. Germline lookup yields CDR1 MNHEY and CDR2 SMNVEV (reference sequence). The CDR3 spans 16 residues. CDR3 in DNA: TGTGCCAGCAGTTTATTGTCTAGCGGGAGGGCCAATGAGCAGTTCTTC. Translation: CASSLLSSGRANEQFF.

This clone was observed once. V is TRBV7-3 and J is TRBJ2-7; D may be TRBD2 (7 bases). The CDR3 is 13 amino acids. Trimming removed 3 bases from V and 5 bases from J, with 11 bases in between. The germline V gene has CDR1 SGHTA and CDR2 FQGTGA. The CDR3 reads CASSLGGADEQYF. In DNA, the CDR3 is TGTGCCAGCAGCTTGGGGGGGGCCGACGAGCAGTACTTC.

The chain employs TRBV19 and TRBJ1-2, with unresolved D. Germline V gene sequence: CDR1 LNHDA, CDR2 SQIVND (reference sequence). The CDR3 is 14 amino acids. Trimming removed 5 bases from V and 2 bases from J, with 12 bases in between. CDR3 residues: CASSFATENYGYTF. Here the CDR3 DNA reads TGTGCCAGTAGTTTCGCGACGGAGAACTATGGCTACACCTTC.

The chain links TRBV5-6 to TRBJ1-1; unclear D gene. Germline V gives CDR1 SGHDT, CDR2 YYEEEE. The V end lost 5 bases, the J end lost 3 bases, and 20 bases lay between the germline ends. The CDR3 covers 16 residues. The CDR3 is CASREWWGSRDTEAFF. CDR3 nucleotide sequence: TGTGCCAGCAGGGAGTGGTGGGGTTCAAGGGACACTGAAGCTTTCTTT.

V usage is TRBV27 and J usage is TRBJ1-2; 7 bases are a match to TRBD1. CDR3 size: 15 residues. The germline V gene encodes CDR1 MNHEY and CDR2 SMNVEV (reference sequence). After removal of 5 bases from V and 3 bases from J, the junction contained 9 bases not matched to a gene. CDR3 protein: CASSLTLQGYYGYTF. CDR3 in DNA: TGTGCCAGCAGTCTGACCCTACAGGGGTACTATGGCTACACCTTC.